Here is one T cell receptor (beta chain) with its context. No antigen is known for it. The germline gene is not matched at one end of the junction; a read error may be the cause. The length of the CDR3 is 13 residues. Germline V CDR1 and CDR2: SGHNT, YENEEA. The library came from three nested PCR rounds adapted from ARM-PCR protocols. TCRdb re-analysed the multiplex PCR reads in MiXCR, keeping a single row per CDR3 protein. Altogether some 99,000 distinct CDR3 sequences are present, about 61% being singletons, with the ten largest covering roughly 19%. These data come from a study of tumor and adjacent non-tumor tissue in lung cancer. Study details: Histology: about twelve adenocarcinoma, a couple of squamous cell carcinoma, 1 small cell lung cancer. The patients, 10 or so men and 5 or 6 women, were roughly 30 to 76 with stage I to III disease.

RNA was extracted from bulk tissue without any cell sorting. The normal lung tissue was taken more than 3 cm from the tumor edge. Study-level points and caveats: Compared with tumor, normal lung showed significantly lower TCR diversity. In normal lung, the top 100 clones were significantly more dominant than in tumor.

V gene TRBV11-3 combines with J gene TRBJ2-1; D remains ambiguous. The source is a man in his sixties with non-small cell lung cancer. The specimen was distant non-tumor lung tissue. The CDR3, as DNA: TGTGCCAGCAGTTTAGGGATCCACAATGAGCAGTTATTC. It encodes CASSLGIHNEQLF.